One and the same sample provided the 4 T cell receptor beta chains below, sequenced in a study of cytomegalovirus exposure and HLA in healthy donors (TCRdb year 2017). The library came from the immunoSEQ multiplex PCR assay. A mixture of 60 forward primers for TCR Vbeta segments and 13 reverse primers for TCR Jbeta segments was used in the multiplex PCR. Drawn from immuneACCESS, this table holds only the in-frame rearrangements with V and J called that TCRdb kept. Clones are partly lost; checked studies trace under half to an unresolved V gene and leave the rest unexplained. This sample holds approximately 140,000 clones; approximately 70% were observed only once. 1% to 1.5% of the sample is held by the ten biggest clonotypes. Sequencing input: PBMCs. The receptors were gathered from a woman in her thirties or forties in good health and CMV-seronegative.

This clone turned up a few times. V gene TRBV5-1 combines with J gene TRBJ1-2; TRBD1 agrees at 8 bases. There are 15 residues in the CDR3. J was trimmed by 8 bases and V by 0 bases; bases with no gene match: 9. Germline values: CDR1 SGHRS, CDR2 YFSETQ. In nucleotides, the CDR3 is TGCGCCAGCAGCTTGGCCGGACAGGGCGAGGTCGGCTACACCTTC. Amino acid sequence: CASSLAGQGEVGYTF.

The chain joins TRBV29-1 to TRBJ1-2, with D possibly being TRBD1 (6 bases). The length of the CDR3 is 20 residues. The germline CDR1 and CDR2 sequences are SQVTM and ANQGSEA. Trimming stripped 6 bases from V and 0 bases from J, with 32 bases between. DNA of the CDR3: TGCAGCGTCGACACCTTACTCCACGGGACATTACAGAATCCTAACTATGGCTACACCTTC. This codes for CSVDTLLHGTLQNPNYGYTF.

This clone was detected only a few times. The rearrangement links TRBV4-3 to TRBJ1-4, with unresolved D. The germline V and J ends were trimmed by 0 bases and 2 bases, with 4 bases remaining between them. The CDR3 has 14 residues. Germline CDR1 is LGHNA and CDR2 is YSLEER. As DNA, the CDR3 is TGCGCCAGCAGCCAAGACAGGACTAATGAAAAACTGTTTTTT. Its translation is CASSQDRTNEKLFF.

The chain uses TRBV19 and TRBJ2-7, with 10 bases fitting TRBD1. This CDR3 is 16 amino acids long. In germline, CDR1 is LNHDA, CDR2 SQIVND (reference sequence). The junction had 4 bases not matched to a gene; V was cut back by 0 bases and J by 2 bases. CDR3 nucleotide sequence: TGTGCCAGTAGTATAGAAGCCGGGACAGGGGCCTACGAGCAGTACTTC. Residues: CASSIEAGTGAYEQYF.